Included here is one T cell receptor beta chain sequence, with context. Its binding antigen is unknown. No quality values exist for individual bases; no much larger clone is one base distant. The sample originates from a study of cytomegalovirus exposure and HLA in healthy donors (dated by TCRdb to about 2017). For context, the study as a whole: An earlier analysis of about 530 of the donors reported about 280 Gb of sequence data and 117 million unique TCR beta sequences obtained from some 170 million T cells. Roughly 300 gigabases of sequencing data and 78 million or so unique TCR sequences were included in an early release covering around 650 HLA-typed donors. Of the approximately 400 genotyped donors, less than 90% were placed in the genetic ancestry cluster associated with self-reported Caucasian donors. The aim of the study was to test whether cataloging public T cell receptors could identify signatures of past pathogen exposure. The study profiled the T cell repertoires of about 720 subjects by immunosequencing and related them to cytomegalovirus serostatus. Along with the approximately 670-subject first cohort, a separate validation cohort of about 110 different subjects was used. High-throughput TCR immunosequencing, statistical association of individual TCRs with disease status, and machine learning were combined to predict cytomegalovirus infection status. To study patterns of TCR occurrence, a later analysis re-analyzed previously published TCR beta repertoires from 666 donors and added high-resolution HLA genotyping. The later analysis used no new phenotypic data to find candidate immune exposures, relying instead on TCR beta sequences and their occurrence across donors. To decide whether each TCR beta V gene segment behaved as functional or pseudogenic, an earlier analysis of approximately 590 of the donors relied on high-throughput TCR beta sequencing. Donor age, sex, ethnicity and CMV serostatus were compiled together with the repertoire data. A later genetic analysis used genome-wide SNP genotypes for about 55% of the 666 donors, treating that subset as a discovery cohort. Every repertoire in the discovery cohort had been generated on one and the same sequencing platform. Class I and class II HLA loci were covered by the typing at four-digit resolution. Typing coverage differed by locus: A, B, C, DRB1 and DQB1 were typed in about 620-640 donors, DQA1 in roughly 510, DPA1 in some 570, and DPB1 in 450 to 490. Four to six DR-DQ haplotypes were handled as single units for association and clustering, since linkage in the cohort was strong. Among roughly 400 genotyped donors of the cohort, an average of about 240,000 unique TCR beta nucleotide sequences was sequenced per donor, of which approximately 18% were non-productive.

The cohort consisted of approximately 690 healthy bone marrow donors. Cohort members were all nominally healthy when sampled, although unrecorded immune exposures were likely present. The donor was CMV seronegative and was included in the group of 352 seronegative cohort members. A peripheral blood sample was provided by each donor, and peripheral blood mononuclear cells were used for TCR beta sequencing. Genomic DNA extraction from the blood cell samples was performed with the Qiagen DNeasy Blood Extraction Kit. Here is what the overall study found, with its caveats: A further reported finding was that TCR beta sequences accurately predicted the HLA-A and HLA-B alleles for most subjects in the first cohort. In vitro tests confirmed that a few of the cytomegalovirus-associated TCR beta chains recognize cytomegalovirus antigens. HLA typing was unavailable for some donors at each locus, so association tests used only the typed subset. Most TCR sequences were seen in very few donors, while some public TCRs were found in many individuals. CMV serostatus was the only immune exposure information available for the cohort. Sequencing depth was assumed to be roughly uniform across donors in the presence/absence analyses, though that assumption may not hold. V-gene and J-gene trimming of TCR beta chains was associated with a missense DCLRE1C variant in a later genetic analysis, and the association was replicated in an independent cohort. In a later genetic analysis, fewer N-insertions in productive TCRs were reported among donors in an Asian-associated ancestry cluster than the approximately 630-donor mean. In a later analysis, HLA-associated TCR beta chains were found to be more clonally expanded and to have lower generation probabilities than equally common non-associated chains. In both the original and validation cohorts, the classifier was reported to diagnose cytomegalovirus status with high specificity and sensitivity. According to a later analysis, TCR association rates differed among HLA loci, with DRB1 alleles showing the most associated TCRs and HLA-C alleles showing the fewest. Because counts were too low, 15 to 20 rarely observed V segments, including chromosome 9 orphons, were excluded from the earlier analysis of around 640 of the donors. In a later analysis, some 18,000 TCR beta sequences were associated with specific HLA alleles at a false discovery rate of 0.05. A cluster of highly shared sequence variants was judged likely to represent a technical artifact of the sequencing pipeline. Most CMV-associated TCR beta chains appeared to be HLA-restricted in a later analysis, and the HLA associations seemed to be driven largely by CMV exposure. According to a later analysis, parvovirus B19, influenza, CMV and Epstein-Barr virus appeared linked to several top co-occurrence clusters. A total of 150 to 200 TCR beta chains were listed by the study as associated with cytomegalovirus. In an earlier analysis of 587 of the donors, most TCR beta V segments appeared in productive rearrangements about 87% or about 30% of the time, broadly matching IMGT annotations. Linkage disequilibrium might explain the correlated functional status among segregating V segments, but an unknown experimental factor could not be ruled out. In this cohort, only TCR beta chains were sequenced, and detectable features were limited by the absence of alpha or paired-chain data. It was suggested by the authors that the approach could potentially be generalized to other disease states and immunological phenotypes. When HLA alleles, especially DR and DQ, strongly co-occurred, TCR associations were difficult to assign to individual alleles.

Libraries were prepared through the immunoSEQ multiplex PCR assay. A mixture of 60 forward primers for TCR Vbeta segments and 13 reverse primers for TCR Jbeta segments was used in the multiplex PCR. The CDR3 region of rearranged TCR beta genes was amplified from genomic DNA with a multiplex PCR assay. On the Illumina HiSeq System, the amplified TCR beta libraries were sequenced as 87-base-pair reads. As for the original processing: A later analysis tallied approximately 87 million unique TCR beta chains across the 666 repertoires, and approximately 12 million of those chains were shared by two or more donors. To remove PCR and sequencing errors, raw reads were error-corrected and collapsed into unique sequences using a nearest-neighbor algorithm that merged closely related sequences. To assign V, D and J gene segments, CDR3 sequences were aligned to IMGT reference sequences. For a sequence to be retained, a match of at least six nucleotides was required to both a V gene segment and a J gene segment. Rearrangements were classified as productive when the CDR3 lacked stop codons and remained in frame with V and J, and all other rearrangements were classified as non-productive. Following IMGT convention, CDR3 was defined as the stretch from the second conserved V-encoded cysteine up to the conserved J-encoded phenylalanine. In an earlier analysis of roughly 610 of the donors, sequences lacking an unambiguous match to a single V gene segment were excluded. An earlier analysis of a few hundred of the donors called V segments functional above 56.7% productive rearrangements and segregating when the between-donor standard deviation exceeded 5%. To diagnose cytomegalovirus status from the catalog of TCR beta chain sequences, a statistical classification framework was built. In a later analysis, V and J genes were assigned by comparing TCR nucleotide sequences against IMGT/GENE-DB human TR gene sequences. The TCRdist pipeline was used in a later analysis to assign CDR3 sequences and most-parsimonious VDJ recombination scenarios. In a later analysis, each TCR beta chain was defined by its CDR3 amino acid sequence together with its V-gene family, and reads lacking a unique V-gene family were excluded. In a later analysis, 450 to 600 highly shared, low-generation-probability nucleotide sequences were removed to address suspected cross-contamination and a sequencing artifact. A later analysis calculated a clonal expansion index for each public chain from normalized within-repertoire ranks of inferred template counts. In a later analysis, generation probabilities were computed using a VDJ recombination model fitted to out-of-frame rearrangements, and the results were checked against IGoR. A later analysis scored TCR-TCR, TCR-HLA and TCR-CMV co-occurrence with hypergeometric tests, applying a repertoire-size bias correction to TCR pairs. False discovery rates were estimated in a later analysis by permuting HLA or CMV assignments 20 times. In a later analysis, co-occurring TCRs were grouped using DBSCAN, with TCRdist sequence similarity added in when clustering inside HLA-allele-positive subsets. Co-occurrence clustering excluded repertoires with fewer than 30,000 or more than 120,000 public chains, plus five with anomalous nucleotide sharing. The source is immuneACCESS, and TCRdb retained only in-frame sequences with V and J called. Part of the clones is not carried over; for the studies checked, unresolved V genes explain less than half of this, and the remainder is unexplained. D and trimming come from the DNA, and the V and J calls and clone size come from that table. Recorded for this sample are some 160,000 clones; over 75% of them occurred a single time. Approximately 1.8% of the sample goes to the ten largest clones.

This clonotype originated in a woman aged 30 to 39 in good health and CMV-seronegative. The sample was PBMCs.

The CDR3 region has the sequence CASSFPRGGENSPLHF. The DNA sequence is TGTGCCAGCAGTTTCCCTCGAGGAGGGGAGAATTCACCCCTCCACTTT. Recombination joined TRBV6-5 with TRBJ1-6; tentative D gene TRBD1, with 5 bases matching. CDR1 and CDR2 were assigned from the germline V gene as MNHEY and SVGAGI. V is reduced by 4 bases and J by 7 bases, leaving a spacing of 17 bases between them. The CDR3 spans 16 residues, from the cysteine through the phenylalanine. Of all the DNA, just the CDR3 is kept, 48 bases in frame from base 1.